This is a list of T cell receptor beta chains from one sample in a study of PD-1 blockade in classical Hodgkin lymphoma. Clones were sequenced by immunoSEQ multiplex PCR, and TCRdb holds only the in-frame ones, with some missing. The sample shows 15,000 to 20,000 clones, roughly 85% of them seen only once. Source: peripheral blood mononuclear cells (PBMCs), taken before the fourth cycle of nivolumab. The receptors stem from a human donor with classical Hodgkin lymphoma. The CDR3 runs from the conserved cysteine through the conserved F or W. A D gene is named only where the DNA matches it firmly. Clone size is not always given. Where it is, it says once, few, many or a class for expanded clones.

>TRBV7-8|once|TRBJ1-6|TRBD1
TGTGCCAGCAGCCCTAACTCGGGACAGGCCTATAATTCATCCCTCCACTTT
CASSPNSGQAYNSSLHF
>TRBV5-1|-|TRBJ2-7|-
TGCGCCAGCAGCCCAATGGGTTACGAGCAGTACTTC
CASSPMGYEQYF
>TRBV29-1|-|TRBJ1-2|-
TGCAGCGTTGAAGATCGGGAGAAGGAGAGATGGGGCTACACCTTC
CSVEDREKERWGYTF
>TRBV7-9|-|TRBJ2-7|-
TGTGCCAGCAGTCCTTCGGGGCCCGGGTGGTACTTC
CASSPSGPGWYF
>TRBV5-1|-|TRBJ1-1|-
TGCGCCAGCAGCTACAGCTGGGGCACTGAAGCTTTCTTT
CASSYSWGTEAFF
>TRBV6-5|-|TRBJ2-7|-
TGTGCCAGCAGTTACTATTACGAGCAGTACTTC
CASSYYYEQYF
>TRBV5-1|few|TRBJ1-1|-
TGCGCCAGCAGCTTGGGGACACTGAACACTGAAGCTTTCTTT
CASSLGTLNTEAFF
>TRBV19|few|TRBJ1-5|TRBD1
TGTGCCAGTAGTATATGGGGGACAGCGAATCAGCCCCAGCATTTT
CASSIWGTANQPQHF
>TRBV4-2|-|TRBJ1-5|TRBD1
TGTGCCAGCAGCTTGCCGGACAGGGGCTTGCCTTATAGCAATCAGCCCCAGCATTTT
CASSLPDRGLPYSNQPQHF
>TRBV7-9|-|TRBJ2-2|-
TGTGCCAGCAGACCTACAGGGAGCACCGGGGAGCTGTTTTTT
CASRPTGSTGELFF
>TRBV5-1|-|TRBJ1-4|TRBD1
TGCGCCAGCAGCTTGGCGGGGACAGGGAATGAAAAACTGTTTTTT
CASSLAGTGNEKLFF
>TRBV30|few|TRBJ1-2|-
TGTGCCTGGAGTGTTACGGGGCCCTATGGCTACACCTTC
CAWSVTGPYGYTF
>TRBV13|-|TRBJ1-2|-
TGTGCCAGCAGCTTAGGCCCAGGAGGAGCGCAAGGGGGCTACACCTTC
CASSLGPGGAQGGYTF
>TRBV5-1|-|TRBJ1-1|TRBD1
TGCGCCAGCAGACCCGACAGGGGCCCTGAAGCTTTCTTT
CASRPDRGPEAFF
>TRBV13|-|TRBJ2-7|-
TGTGCCAGCAGCTTAGGACAGACCTACGAGCAGTACTTC
CASSLGQTYEQYF
>TRBV7-8|once|TRBJ1-1|-
TGTGCCAGCAGCAGAAGCAGGGACCAGAACACTGAAGCTTTCTTT
CASSRSRDQNTEAFF
>TRBV7-9|-|TRBJ2-3|-
TGTGCCGCAGCCTGGGGCGGGGTATCAGATACGCAGTATTTT
CAAAWGGVSDTQYF
>TRBV2|-|TRBJ2-2|-
TGTGCCAGCAATAGGGATCTAAACACCGGGGAGCTGTTTTTT
CASNRDLNTGELFF
>TRBV5-1|-|TRBJ1-5|TRBD1
TGCGCCAGCAGCCCAGGGGGGAATCAGCCCCAGCATTTT
CASSPGGNQPQHF
>TRBV7-9|-|TRBJ1-2|-
TGTGCCAGCAGCTTAGCCGGCCTATTAGGTGGCTACACCTTC
CASSLAGLLGGYTF
>TRBV5-4|-|TRBJ2-5|TRBD2
TGTGCCAGCAGCTTGGAGCTAGCGGGGGAGACCCAGTACTTC
CASSLELAGETQYF
>TRBV7-7|-|TRBJ2-1|TRBD2
TGTGCTAGCAGCTTCTCTAGCGGGGCCGACAATGAGCAGTTCTTC
CASSFSSGADNEQFF
>TRBV6-6|few|TRBJ2-7|TRBD1
TGTGCCAGCAGCCCCCAGGGGGCTTTCGAGCAGTACTTC
CASSPQGAFEQYF
>TRBV18|once|TRBJ1-2|TRBD1
TGTGCCAGCTCACCGAGACCCTTGGAGGGGGCCTCCTATGGCTACACCTTC
CASSPRPLEGASYGYTF
>TRBV6-4|-|TRBJ2-1|TRBD1
TGTGCCAGCAGAACTATTAACCGGGACAGGGGGGCTGGTGAGCAGTTCTTC
CASRTINRDRGAGEQFF
>TRBV5-1|-|TRBJ1-4|-
TGCGCCAGCAGCTTGGCCGGGACTCAAAATGAAAAACTGTTTTTT
CASSLAGTQNEKLFF
>TRBV10-3|-|TRBJ2-7|-
TGTGCCATCAGTCCCTGGGAACAGGGTCTCTCCTACGAGCAGTACTTC
CAISPWEQGLSYEQYF
>TRBV4-3|few|TRBJ1-6|-
TGCGCCAGCAGCCAAGGGTTCAGCATGGGATCCTATAATTCACCCCTCCACTTT
CASSQGFSMGSYNSPLHF
>TRBV6-5|-|TRBJ2-1|-
TGTGCCAGCAGGCCTGCGGGCTACAATGAGCAGTTCTTC
CASRPAGYNEQFF
>TRBV6-5|-|TRBJ1-6|TRBD1
TGTGCCAGCAGGTCCGGGACAGGGGCTTCACCCCTCCACTTT
CASRSGTGASPLHF
>TRBV7-8|-|TRBJ2-1|TRBD2
TGTGCCAGCAGCTTAGTAGCGGGGTGGGGGAATGAGCAGTTCTTC
CASSLVAGWGNEQFF
>TRBV2|-|TRBJ1-1|TRBD1
TGTGCCAGCAGTGAAGCGGGATGGAGACAGGGGGCTGAAGCTTTCTTT
CASSEAGWRQGAEAFF
>TRBV5-5|-|TRBJ2-2|-
TGTGCCAGCAGCTTGGCTGGGGGCACCGGGGAGCTGTTTTTT
CASSLAGGTGELFF
>TRBV5-1|-|TRBJ2-7|-
TGCGCCAGCAGCCAAGCAGGGCCTTACGGACTTTACGAGCAGTACTTC
CASSQAGPYGLYEQYF
>TRBV5-5|-|TRBJ2-3|-
TGTGCCAGCAGCTTGGGAGGACCGGTGAGCACAGATACGCAGTATTTT
CASSLGGPVSTDTQYF
>TRBV21-1|-|TRBJ1-5|-
TGTGCCAGCAGCGGCCGGGGCAGGGGTCGTCAGCCCCAGCATTTT
CASSGRGRGRQPQHF
>TRBV5-5|few|TRBJ1-2|-
TGTGCCAGCAGCTTGGAGGCAGTCGGTGGCTACACCTTC
CASSLEAVGGYTF
>TRBV14|-|TRBJ1-1|-
TGTGCCAGCAGCCTTTCACTGAACACTGAAGCTTTCTTT
CASSLSLNTEAFF
>TRBV5-1|-|TRBJ2-1|TRBD1
TGCGCCAGCAGCCCGGAGGGGACCGGGACAGGGGATAGTCAGTTCTTC
CASSPEGTGTGDSQFF
>TRBV7-9|-|TRBJ2-3|-
TGTGCCAGCAGCTTAGCGGGGCCCTCAGGTTTTACGCAGTATTTT
CASSLAGPSGFTQYF
>TRBV5-1|-|TRBJ2-5|-
TGCGCCAGCAGCTTGGCGGGGGCCGAGACGGGGACCCAGTACTTC
CASSLAGAETGTQYF
>TRBV7-9|few|TRBJ2-2|-
TGTGCCAGCAGCTTAGGACTGACTTTAGGGGAGCTGTTTTTT
CASSLGLTLGELFF
>TRBV2|-|TRBJ2-1|TRBD2
TGTGCCAGCAGTAAAGGACTAGTTGGGGGCAATGAGCAGTTCTTC
CASSKGLVGGNEQFF
>TRBV7-9|once|TRBJ1-2|-
TGTGCCAGCAGCACCATCGGAGCCAGGGGTCTAGTTGGCTACACCTTC
CASSTIGARGLVGYTF
>TRBV7-9|-|TRBJ2-3|TRBD2
TGTGCCAGCAGCTCCACTAGCGGGGCGGGAGATACGCAGTATTTT
CASSSTSGAGDTQYF
>TRBV4-3|once|TRBJ1-4|-
TGCGCCAGCAGCCATTCGGCAGCAACTAATGAAAAACTGTTTTTT
CASSHSAATNEKLFF
>TRBV10-1|-|TRBJ2-5|-
TGCGCCAGCAGTGAGGAGACCCAGTACTTC
CASSEETQYF
>TRBV5-1|-|TRBJ2-1|-
TGCGCCAGCAGCTTGGCCTCGGTACAAGCGAATGAGCAGTTCTTC
CASSLASVQANEQFF
>TRBV7-9|-|TRBJ1-1|-
TGTGCCAGCAGCTTAGTTCAGGGAGGGACTGAAGCTTTCTTT
CASSLVQGGTEAFF
>TRBV5-1|-|TRBJ2-7|TRBD2
TGCGCCAGCAGCTTGGAGGGACTAGCGGGGCCTTCCTACGAGCAGTACTTC
CASSLEGLAGPSYEQYF
>TRBV5-1|-|TRBJ2-3|TRBD2
TGCGCCAGCAGCTTGGCCGGACTAGCGGGGGTGTTTACAGATACGCAGTATTTT
CASSLAGLAGVFTDTQYF
>TRBV5-6|-|TRBJ2-3|-
TGTGCCAGCAGCTTGGGGGAGATCCTTGAGTATGTGACGCAGTATTTT
CASSLGEILEYVTQYF
>TRBV6-5|-|TRBJ2-5|-
TGTGCCAGCAACGCTCGGAGGGTGGGAGAGACCCAGTACTTC
CASNARRVGETQYF
>TRBV9|-|TRBJ2-3|-
TGTGCCAGCAGCGTAGCAGGGGACCGAGCAGTAGATACGCAGTATTTT
CASSVAGDRAVDTQYF
>TRBV2|-|TRBJ1-2|TRBD1
TGTGCCAGTCGGCGCGGGACAGACGTCTATGGCTACACCTTC
CASRRGTDVYGYTF
>TRBV7-9|-|TRBJ1-4|-
TGTGCCAGCAGCCTCGACAGGCTAGTTAATGAAAAACTGTTTTTT
CASSLDRLVNEKLFF
>TRBV9|-|TRBJ1-4|-
TGTGCCAGCAGCGTAGCAGGGACTGCAACTAATGAAAAACTGTTTTTT
CASSVAGTATNEKLFF
>TRBV7-9|few|TRBJ2-7|-
TGTGCCAGCAGCTTAGGGGGGACTCGGATCTACGAGCAGTACTTC
CASSLGGTRIYEQYF
>TRBV27|-|TRBJ1-2|-
TGTGCCAGCAGAACCGGGGTTGGTAACTATGGCTACACCTTC
CASRTGVGNYGYTF